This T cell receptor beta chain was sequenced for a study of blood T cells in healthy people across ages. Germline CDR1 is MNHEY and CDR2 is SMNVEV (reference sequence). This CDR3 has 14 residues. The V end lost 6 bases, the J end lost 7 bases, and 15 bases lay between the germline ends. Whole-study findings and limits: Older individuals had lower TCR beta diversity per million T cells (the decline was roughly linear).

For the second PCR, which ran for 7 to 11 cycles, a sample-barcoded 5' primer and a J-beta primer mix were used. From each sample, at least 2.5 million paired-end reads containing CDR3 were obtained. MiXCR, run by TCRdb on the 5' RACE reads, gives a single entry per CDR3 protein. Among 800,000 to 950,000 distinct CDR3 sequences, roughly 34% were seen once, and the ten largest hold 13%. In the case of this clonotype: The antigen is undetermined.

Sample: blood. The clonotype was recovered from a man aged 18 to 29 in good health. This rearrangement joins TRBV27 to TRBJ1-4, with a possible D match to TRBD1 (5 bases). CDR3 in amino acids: CASRTAWDLEKLFF. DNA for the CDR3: TGTGCCAGCAGGACAGCCTGGGATCTTGAAAAACTGTTTTTT.